This entry lists 30 T cell receptor beta chains sequenced from one sample in a study of technical replicates of blood from a few donors. Assay used: immunoSEQ multiplex PCR; TCRdb lists only in-frame clones, some missing. The repertoire has about 80,000 clones, 95% to 98% of them found once; the top ten carry more than 0.12%. Sequencing was carried out using T cells isolated from PBMCs. These receptors were obtained from a human donor in good health.

The chain employs TRBV21-1 and TRBJ2-5; the tabulated D call, TRBD1, remains unverified against the DNA. TRBV21-1 represents a pseudogene. This CDR3 contains 17 residues. As DNA, the CDR3 is TGTGCCAGCAGCAAAGCAATGGGGGCCTTGTACCAAGAGACCCAGTACTTC. Protein sequence: CASSKAMGALYQETQYF.

This chain uses TRBV12-5 with TRBJ1-1; D uncertain. V lost 7 bases, J lost 5 bases, and 11 bases lay in between. The CDR3 length is 12 residues. Germline V gives CDR1 LGHNT, CDR2 FRNRAP. In DNA form, the CDR3 reads TGTGCTAGTGTCTTTACTGGTACTGAAGCTTTCTTT. Translating it yields CASVFTGTEAFF.

The gene calls are TRBV29-1 and TRBJ2-7; 9 bases are a match to TRBD1. Looked up from germline, CDR1 is SQVTM and CDR2 is ANQGSEA. Trimming removed 6 bases from V and 5 bases from J; junction bases left unmatched: 11. The CDR3 has 14 amino acids. The DNA of the CDR3 is TGCAGCGTGAACAGGGGGCCACCTTCGAACGAGCAGTACTTC. Protein: CSVNRGPPSNEQYF.

This clone was observed once. CDR3 DNA sequence: TGCGCCAGCAGCTTGGTACAAAGCACTGAAGCTTTCTTT. Protein sequence: CASSLVQSTEAFF. The V and J genes are TRBV5-1 and TRBJ1-1; no clear D. V was shortened by 0 bases and J by 4 bases, with 7 bases between the two germline ends. CDR1 and CDR2 from the germline V gene are SGHRS and YFSETQ. The CDR3 totals 13 residues. The full variable domain, in which reference TRBV5-1 and TRBJ1-1 provide the parts outside the CDR3, is KAGVTQTPRYLIKTRGQQVTLSCSPISGHRSVSWYQQTPGQGLQFLFEYFSETQRNKGNFPGRFSGRQFSNSRSEMNVSTLELGDSALYLCASSLVQSTEAFFGQGTRLTVV.

J is TRBJ1-3 and V is TRBV4-1, with D perhaps TRBD1 (5 bases). Looked up from germline, CDR1 is MGHRA and CDR2 is YSYEKL. V lost 0 bases, J lost 0 bases, and 9 bases lay in between. The CDR3 consists of 16 residues. The CDR3 sequence: CASSQEEGYSGNTIYF. The CDR3 DNA reads as TGCGCCAGCAGCCAAGAGGAGGGGTACTCTGGAAACACCATATATTTT.

The chain joins TRBV6-6 to TRBJ1-6, with D unclear. This CDR3 is 16 amino acids long. Between the trimmed V and J ends, which lost 2 bases and 8 bases, there was a span of 16 bases. Per germline, CDR1 MNHNY and CDR2 SVGAGI (reference sequence). CDR3 region: CASSYTGSLRDSPLHF. CDR3 DNA sequence: TGTGCCAGCAGTTACACCGGGAGCCTCCGAGATTCACCCCTCCACTTT.

The rearrangement joins TRBV27 to TRBJ2-1, with TRBD2 as a possible D gene (5 bases). Germline CDR1 is MNHEY and CDR2 is SMNVEV (reference sequence). V was pared by 8 bases and J by 5 bases, with 19 bases between. CDR3 size: 15 residues. CDR3: CASVKGSGFNNEQFF. CDR3 bases: TGTGCCAGCGTGAAGGGCTCGGGATTTAACAATGAGCAGTTCTTC.

The chain has TRBV29-1 and TRBJ2-5; a possible D gene is TRBD2 (6 bases). CDR3 length equals 14 residues. The germline V gene encodes CDR1 SQVTM and CDR2 ANQGSEA. CDR3 DNA sequence: TGCACCATCAGAGGCGGAGGGGTGGCAGAGACCCAGTACTTC. Translated, it gives CTIRGGGVAETQYF.

Written as DNA, the CDR3 is TGTGCCAGCAGCTTAGTAGCACTCCTCTACGAGCAGTACTTC. Encoded protein: CASSLVALLYEQYF. This chain joins TRBV7-8 and TRBJ2-7; unclear D gene. Trimming shortened V by 1 base and J by 3 bases, and 10 bases separated the two germline ends. Per germline, CDR1 SGHVS and CDR2 FQNEAQ. The CDR3 is 14 amino acids.

This chain joins TRBV5-5 and TRBJ2-3; no reliable D call. With 2 bases removed from V and 1 base from J, the gap between germline ends came to 8 bases. The CDR3 spans 14 residues. Germline CDR1 SGHKS, CDR2 YYEKEE (reference sequence). Written as DNA, the CDR3 is TGTGCCAGCAGCTTCCGAGATGGCACAGATACGCAGTATTTT. Translating it yields CASSFRDGTDTQYF.

V is TRBV29-1 and J is TRBJ2-7; a possible D gene is TRBD1 (5 bases). CDR3 length equals 13 residues. CDR1 and CDR2 from the germline V gene are SQVTM and ANQGSEA. V was clipped by 5 bases and J by 2 bases, with 13 bases between them. This chain's CDR3 is CSVWRTGTYEQYF. The CDR3 bases are TGCAGCGTTTGGAGAACAGGCACCTACGAGCAGTACTTC.

The chain uses TRBV5-4 and TRBJ2-1; 8 bases match TRBD2. The junction had 5 bases not matched to a gene; V was cut back by 2 bases and J by 4 bases. The CDR3 has 15 amino acids. CDR1 and CDR2 (germline): SGHNT, YYREEE (reference sequence). CDR3 DNA: TGTGCCAGCAGCTTAAGCGGGGGATCGTACAATGAGCAGTTCTTC. It is translated as CASSLSGGSYNEQFF.

The chain uses TRBV6-1 and TRBJ1-1, with 7 positions matching TRBD1. The CDR3 sequence is 13 residues long. Germline CDR1 and CDR2: MNHNS and SASEGT. Trimming at V came to 5 bases and at J to 6 bases, leaving 6 bases not matched to a gene. The CDR3 DNA reads TGTGCCAGCAGTCCGGGGACAGCTCCTGAAGCTTTCTTT. Amino acid sequence: CASSPGTAPEAFF.

The chain links TRBV15 to TRBJ1-4; 9 bases fit TRBD1. J was trimmed by 5 bases and V by 2 bases; bases with no gene match: 9. This CDR3 contains 17 residues. Germline assignment: CDR1 LNHNV and CDR2 YYDKDF (reference sequence). CDR3 bases: TGTGCCACCAGCAGACGGGGACAGGGAAGGTTAAATGAAAAACTGTTTTTT. Encoded protein: CATSRRGQGRLNEKLFF.

The chain is built from TRBV5-1 and TRBJ2-2; TRBD2 matches at 13 bases. The CDR3 consists of 21 residues. V lost 2 bases to trimming and J lost 6 bases; unmatched junction nucleotides: 19. Per the germline V gene, CDR1 is SGHRS and CDR2 is YFSETQ. CDR3 in DNA: TGCGCCAGCAGCTTAGGACCGGGACTAGCGGGATTCCCCCACCCGGCCGGGGAGCTGTTTTTT. Amino acid sequence: CASSLGPGLAGFPHPAGELFF.

This chain joins TRBV7-2 and TRBJ1-5, with 9 bases that match TRBD1. Trimming at V came to 10 bases and at J to 6 bases, leaving 10 bases not matched to a gene. Germline CDR1 and CDR2: SGHTA and FQGNSA. The CDR3 has 14 residues. The CDR3 protein is CATGPGQGSQPQHF. CDR3 coding DNA: TGTGCCACCGGTCCGGGACAGGGAAGTCAGCCCCAGCATTTT.

The rearrangement joins TRBV7-9 to TRBJ2-3, with 7 positions matching TRBD1. Germline CDR1 reads SEHNR; CDR2 reads FQNEAQ (reference sequence). This CDR3 has 16 residues. V trimming: 5 bases; J trimming: 4 bases; junction bases outside the gene matches: 12. CDR3 sequence reads: CASSPVGWTGADTQYF. CDR3 DNA sequence: TGTGCCAGCAGCCCCGTTGGTTGGACAGGCGCAGATACGCAGTATTTT.

The genes are TRBV27 and TRBJ2-2, with TRBD2 identical over 8 bases. The CDR3 has 19 residues. V trimming: 5 bases; J trimming: 3 bases; junction bases outside the gene matches: 17. Germline V gene sequence: CDR1 MNHEY, CDR2 SMNVEV (reference sequence). The chain's CDR3 is CASSTFRILAEVDTGELFF. The CDR3 region has the DNA TGTGCCAGCAGTACCTTCCGCATACTAGCGGAGGTTGACACCGGGGAGCTGTTTTTT.

This chain joins TRBV28 and TRBJ2-7; no clear D. Germline V gene sequence: CDR1 MDHEN, CDR2 SYDVKM. The CDR3 totals 11 residues. Trimming shortened V by 10 bases and J by 3 bases, and 10 bases separated the two germline ends. The CDR3 coding sequence is TGTGCCACCACATCGTTCTACGAGCAGTACTTC. It is translated as CATTSFYEQYF.

The chain couples TRBV7-9 to TRBJ1-5; 11 bases match TRBD1. From germline, CDR1 is SEHNR and CDR2 FQNEAQ (reference sequence). This CDR3 region has 14 residues. V was clipped by 5 bases and J by 6 bases; unmatched bases: 3. CDR3 in amino acids: CASSQGQGVQPQHF. As DNA, the CDR3 is TGTGCCAGCAGCCAGGGACAGGGGGTTCAGCCCCAGCATTTT.

This clone was counted a single time. The chain links TRBV11-3 to TRBJ2-1; D uncertain. CDR1 is SGHNT, CDR2 YENEEA, per germline. Trimming took 1 base from V and 0 from J, leaving 7 bases between them. The CDR3 loop spans 15 amino acids. Here the CDR3 DNA reads TGTGCCAGCAGCTTAGTACTGAGCTCCTACAATGAGCAGTTCTTC. Its translation is CASSLVLSSYNEQFF.

This sequence joins TRBV6-1 and TRBJ2-3; the D is unclear. CDR3 length: 11 amino acids. Germline V gene data show CDR1 as MNHNS and CDR2 as SASEGT. V shed 5 bases and J shed 3 bases, with 3 bases lying between them. The CDR3 is CASSLTDTQYF. The DNA of the CDR3 is TGTGCCAGCAGTCTTACAGATACGCAGTATTTT.

This chain uses TRBV18 with TRBJ2-7; 7 bases line up with TRBD2. V was pared by 4 bases and J by 4 bases, with 13 bases of the junction left unmatched. The germline CDR1 and CDR2 sequences are KGHSH and LQKENI. The length of the CDR3 is 16 residues. CDR3 in amino acids: CASSRTPGTTEYEQYF. The CDR3 DNA follows: TGTGCCAGCTCACGTACCCCCGGGACTACCGAATACGAGCAGTACTTC.

V gene TRBV5-1 combines with J gene TRBJ1-1, with 8 bases fitting TRBD1. Losses at the gene ends were 0 bases for V and 1 base for J; bases not matched to a gene: 8. Germline assignment: CDR1 SGHRS and CDR2 YFSETQ. This CDR3 contains 17 residues. This chain's CDR3 is CASSLGFGDRGNTEAFF. The CDR3 DNA reads TGCGCCAGCAGCTTGGGGTTCGGCGACAGGGGGAACACTGAAGCTTTCTTT.

CDR3 coding DNA: TGTGCCAGCAGCCTACCATCGGTAGCGGGAGTTAACCCCTACAATGAGCAGTTCTTC. This translates into CASSLPSVAGVNPYNEQFF. The V and J genes are TRBV6-4 and TRBJ2-1, with 9 bases that match TRBD2. The CDR3 covers 19 residues. The V gene end was trimmed by 6 bases and the J gene end by 2 bases; junction bases not matched to a gene: 17. Germline V CDR1 and CDR2: MRHNA, SNTAGT.

The chain combines TRBV7-9 with TRBJ1-6; D unclear. The CDR3 has 18 amino acids. V was pared by 2 bases and J by 1 base, with 15 bases between. Germline lookup yields CDR1 SEHNR and CDR2 FQNEAQ (reference sequence). The CDR3 sequence is CASSLSSLKTSYNSPLHF. The CDR3 DNA reads as TGTGCCAGCAGCTTATCCTCACTCAAAACGTCCTATAATTCACCCCTCCACTTT.

This chain joins TRBV19 and TRBJ1-1; no clear D gene. Trimming stripped 3 bases from V and 4 bases from J, with 12 bases between. The CDR3 runs 14 residues. CDR1 and CDR2 from the germline V gene are LNHDA and SQIVND (reference sequence). CDR3 sequence reads: CASSIYGMATEAFF. CDR3 in DNA: TGTGCCAGTAGTATTTACGGGATGGCCACTGAAGCTTTCTTT.

The rearrangement uses TRBV28 and TRBJ1-2; a possible D gene is TRBD1 (5 bases). CDR1 MDHEN and CDR2 SYDVKM come from the germline V gene. The CDR3 contains 12 residues. Trimming shortened V by 2 bases and J by 5 bases, and 6 bases separated the two germline ends. The DNA for the CDR3 is TGTGCCAGCAGTTTACAGGGTTATGGCTACACCTTC. Amino acids: CASSLQGYGYTF.

The chain joins TRBV28 to TRBJ2-7; the D gene is possibly TRBD2 (5 bases). From germline, CDR1 is MDHEN and CDR2 SYDVKM. V lost 1 base and J lost 2, with 15 bases in between. The CDR3 totals 16 residues. This chain's CDR3 is CASSLSADFNTYEQYF. In DNA form, the CDR3 reads TGTGCCAGCAGTTTATCAGCGGACTTTAATACCTACGAGCAGTACTTC.

This chain links TRBV15 with TRBJ2-5; tentative D call: TRBD2 (7 bases). CDR1 and CDR2 (germline): LNHNV, YYDKDF (reference sequence). The CDR3 spans 13 residues. CDR3 protein: CAIAAGAQETQYF. The CDR3, as DNA: TGTGCTATAGCGGCGGGGGCTCAAGAGACCCAGTACTTC.